The text below deals with one T cell receptor (beta chain). Its antigen remains unknown. In the PCR, 60 Vbeta and 13 Jbeta primers were used. Libraries were prepared by immunoSEQ multiplex PCR; TCRdb keeps only in-frame clonotypes and omits some of them. The table has roughly 90,000 clones, 75% to 85% seen once. The source of the sample is a study of cytomegalovirus exposure and HLA in healthy donors. Study-wide results and limits: In an earlier analysis, most TCR beta V segments were productive about 87% or about 30% of the time.

V trimming: 2 bases; J trimming: 3 bases; junction bases outside the gene matches: 0. CDR1 and CDR2 from the germline V gene are SGHNT and YYREEE (reference sequence). This CDR3 spans 15 amino acids. Sample: PBMCs. The genes are TRBV5-4 and TRBJ2-2, with 11 bases aligning to TRBD2. The sequence was obtained from a man aged 18-30 years in good health and CMV-seronegative. CDR3 in DNA: TGTGCCAGCAGCTTACTAGCGGGGGACACCGGGGAGCTGTTTTTT. Amino acids: CASSLLAGDTGELFF.